A selection of T cell receptor beta chains follows, all from one sample in a study of blood T cell repertoires in COVID-19. Produced via immunoSEQ multiplex PCR; TCRdb's table is partial and in-frame only. The table lists 25,000 to 30,000 clones, around nine tenths of them singletons. The material sequenced was peripheral blood. The receptors come from a human donor in a cohort sampled during active COVID-19. CDR3s include the opening cysteine and the closing phenylalanine or tryptophan. D genes are given only for firm matches. Expanded clones are given a class, and other clones once, few, many or no size at all.

J: TRBJ2-4
length: 13
D: TRBD1
size: .
V: TRBV6-2/TRBV6-3
CDR3: CASSQRQGNIQYF
DNA: TGTGCCAGCAGTCAGAGACAGGGAAACATTCAGTACTTC

J: TRBJ2-2
length: 14
D: .
size: .
V: TRBV27
CDR3: CASSPQPGTGELFF
DNA: TGTGCCAGCAGTCCCCAGCCAGGCACCGGGGAGCTGTTTTTT

J: TRBJ2-7
length: 14
D: .
size: .
V: TRBV6-6
CDR3: CASSYASGRVEQYF
DNA: TGTGCCAGCAGTTACGCGTCCGGCCGGGTGGAGCAGTACTTC

J: TRBJ2-5
length: 13
D: TRBD2
size: .
V: TRBV2
CDR3: CASHSGGKETQYF
DNA: TGTGCCAGCCATAGCGGGGGGAAAGAGACCCAGTACTTC

J: TRBJ1-1
length: 13
D: TRBD1
size: .
V: TRBV29-1
CDR3: CSAEGQRNTEAFF
DNA: TGCAGCGCCGAGGGACAGAGAAACACTGAAGCTTTCTTT

J: TRBJ1-5
length: 15
D: .
size: .
V: TRBV18
CDR3: CASSLETGSNQPQHF
DNA: TGTGCCAGCTCACTCGAGACAGGATCAAATCAGCCCCAGCATTTT

J: TRBJ1-6
length: 15
D: TRBD1
size: .
V: TRBV6-5
CDR3: CASSWTGLGDSPLHF
DNA: TGTGCCAGCAGTTGGACAGGGCTCGGCGATTCACCCCTCCACTTT

J: TRBJ1-1
length: 15
D: .
size: .
V: TRBV19
CDR3: CASSISLRVGTEAFF
DNA: TGTGCCAGTAGTATCAGTTTGAGGGTCGGCACTGAAGCTTTCTTT

J: TRBJ2-2
length: 13
D: TRBD1
size: few
V: TRBV5-1
CDR3: CASRLQGSGELFF
DNA: TGCGCCAGCAGGCTACAGGGGAGCGGGGAGCTGTTTTTT

J: TRBJ2-1
length: 16
D: TRBD1
size: .
V: TRBV6-5
CDR3: CASSYSWDRALDEQFF
DNA: TGTGCCAGCAGTTACTCGTGGGACAGGGCCTTGGATGAGCAGTTCTTC

J: TRBJ1-5
length: 14
D: TRBD1
size: once
V: TRBV28
CDR3: CASRPGTGLQPQHF
DNA: TGTGCCAGCAGACCCGGGACAGGTCTTCAGCCCCAGCATTTT

J: TRBJ2-1
length: 15
D: TRBD1
size: .
V: TRBV11-2
CDR3: CASSLRGQGDNEQFF
DNA: TGTGCCAGCAGCTTAAGGGGACAGGGGGACAATGAGCAGTTCTTC

J: TRBJ1-2
length: 14
D: TRBD1
size: .
V: TRBV7-3
CDR3: CASSPRQGSDGYTF
DNA: TGTGCCAGCAGCCCCCGACAGGGATCAGATGGCTACACCTTC

J: TRBJ1-1
length: 16
D: TRBD1
size: .
V: TRBV5-4
CDR3: CASSFWTGGGGTEAFF
DNA: TGTGCCAGCAGCTTCTGGACAGGGGGTGGGGGCACTGAAGCTTTCTTT

J: TRBJ2-5
length: 12
D: .
size: .
V: TRBV11-2
CDR3: CASSLSKETQYF
DNA: TGTGCCAGCAGCTTGAGTAAGGAGACCCAGTACTTC

J: TRBJ2-5
length: 15
D: TRBD1
size: .
V: TRBV4-1
CDR3: CASSRLFQGAETQYF
DNA: TGCGCCAGCAGCCGCCTTTTCCAGGGGGCAGAGACCCAGTACTTC

J: TRBJ1-2
length: 15
D: TRBD1
size: .
V: TRBV15
CDR3: CATSSAGQGYYGYTF
DNA: TGTGCCACCAGCAGTGCGGGACAGGGATACTATGGCTACACCTTC

J: TRBJ2-7
length: 16
D: .
size: .
V: TRBV23-1
CDR3: CASSQRWPPLAYEQYF
DNA: TGCGCCAGCAGTCAAAGGTGGCCACCCCTAGCCTACGAGCAGTACTTC

J: TRBJ2-5
length: 15
D: TRBD2
size: .
V: TRBV4-2
CDR3: CASSHPDGLGETQYF
DNA: TGTGCCAGCAGCCACCCCGATGGACTAGGTGAGACCCAGTACTTC

J: TRBJ2-2
length: 13
D: .
size: .
V: TRBV9
CDR3: CASRDSYTGELFF
DNA: TGTGCCAGCAGGGACAGTTACACCGGGGAGCTGTTTTTT

J: TRBJ1-5
length: 15
D: .
size: .
V: TRBV2
CDR3: CASRKQGSEFQPQHF
DNA: TGTGCCAGCAGAAAACAGGGCTCCGAGTTTCAGCCCCAGCATTTT

J: TRBJ1-2
length: 13
D: .
size: .
V: TRBV4-1
CDR3: CASSQVQNYGYTF
DNA: TGCGCCAGCAGCCAAGTACAGAACTATGGCTACACCTTC

J: TRBJ1-4
length: 14
D: TRBD1
size: .
V: TRBV5-5
CDR3: CASSWGQGDEKLFF
DNA: TGTGCCAGCAGCTGGGGACAGGGGGATGAAAAACTGTTTTTT

J: TRBJ2-5
length: 15
D: .
size: .
V: TRBV3-1/TRBV3-2
CDR3: CASSQEARRGETQYF
DNA: TGTGCCAGCAGCCAAGAAGCGAGGCGCGGGGAGACCCAGTACTTC

J: TRBJ2-5
length: 15
D: TRBD2
size: .
V: TRBV18
CDR3: CASSPDRGGLETQYF
DNA: TGTGCCAGCTCACCGGACCGGGGGGGCCTGGAGACCCAGTACTTC

J: TRBJ1-2
length: 14
D: .
size: .
V: TRBV5-6
CDR3: CASSLGTANYGYTF
DNA: TGTGCCAGCAGCTTGGGGACAGCTAACTATGGCTACACCTTC

J: TRBJ1-1
length: 14
D: TRBD1
size: once
V: TRBV6-1
CDR3: CASSAAGGASVAFF
DNA: TGTGCCAGCAGTGCAGCAGGGGGCGCGTCCGTAGCTTTCTTT

J: TRBJ2-3
length: 17
D: TRBD2
size: .
V: TRBV9
CDR3: CASSVGGAGLAPDTQYF
DNA: TGTGCCAGCAGCGTAGGAGGGGCAGGACTAGCCCCAGATACGCAGTATTTT

J: TRBJ1-1
length: 17
D: .
size: .
V: TRBV9
CDR3: CASSVPRGGPGNTEAFF
DNA: TGTGCCAGCAGCGTCCCCCGGGGGGGGCCGGGGAACACTGAAGCTTTCTTT

J: TRBJ2-7
length: 14
D: .
size: .
V: TRBV2
CDR3: CASSARQGSYEQYF
DNA: TGTGCCAGCAGTGCCCGCCAGGGATCCTACGAGCAGTACTTC

J: TRBJ2-5
length: 13
D: .
size: .
V: TRBV11-1
CDR3: CASSLTGLETQYF
DNA: TGTGCCAGCAGCTTAACAGGGCTAGAGACCCAGTACTTC

J: TRBJ1-2
length: 15
D: .
size: .
V: TRBV10-2
CDR3: CASAGQGQTNYGYTF
DNA: TGCGCCAGCGCCGGGCAGGGCCAAACTAACTATGGCTACACCTTC